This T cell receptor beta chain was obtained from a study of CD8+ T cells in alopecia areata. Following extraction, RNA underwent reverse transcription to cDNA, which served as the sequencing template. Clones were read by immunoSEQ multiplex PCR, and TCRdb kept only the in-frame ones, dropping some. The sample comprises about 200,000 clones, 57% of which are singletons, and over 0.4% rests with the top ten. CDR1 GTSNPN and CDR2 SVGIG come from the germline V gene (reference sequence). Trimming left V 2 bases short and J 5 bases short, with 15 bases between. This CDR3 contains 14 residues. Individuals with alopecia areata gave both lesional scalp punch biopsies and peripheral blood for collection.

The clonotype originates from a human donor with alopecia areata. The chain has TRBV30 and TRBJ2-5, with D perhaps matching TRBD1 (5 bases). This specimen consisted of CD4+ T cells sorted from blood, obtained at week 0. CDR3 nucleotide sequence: TGTGCCTGGAGTTTGGGGCAGCTCGGGGAGACCCAGTACTTC. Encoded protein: CAWSLGQLGETQYF.